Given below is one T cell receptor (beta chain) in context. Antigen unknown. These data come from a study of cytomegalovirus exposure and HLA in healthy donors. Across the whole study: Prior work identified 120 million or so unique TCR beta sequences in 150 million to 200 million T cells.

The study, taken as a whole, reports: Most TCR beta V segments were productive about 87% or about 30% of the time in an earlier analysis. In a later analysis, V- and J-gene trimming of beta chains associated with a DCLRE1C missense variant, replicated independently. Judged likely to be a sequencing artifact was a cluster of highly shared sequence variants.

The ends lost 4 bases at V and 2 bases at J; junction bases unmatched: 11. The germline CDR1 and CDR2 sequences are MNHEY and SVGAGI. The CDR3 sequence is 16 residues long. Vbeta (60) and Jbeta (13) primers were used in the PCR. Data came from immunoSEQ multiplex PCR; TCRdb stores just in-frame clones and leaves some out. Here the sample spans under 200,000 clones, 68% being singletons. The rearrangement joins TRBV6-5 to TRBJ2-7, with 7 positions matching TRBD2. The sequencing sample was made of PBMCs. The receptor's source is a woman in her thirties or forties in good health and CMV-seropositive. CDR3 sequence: CASSFFPPTSPYEQYF. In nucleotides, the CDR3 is TGTGCCAGCAGTTTCTTCCCCCCGACTAGCCCCTACGAGCAGTACTTC.